This TCR beta chain emerged from a study of cytomegalovirus exposure and HLA in healthy donors. Overall study findings and caveats: Listed as cytomegalovirus-associated were over 150 TCR beta chains. Across donors, sequencing depth was assumed by presence/absence analyses to be roughly uniform. An analysis was carried out at a later point. It showed that HLA-associated TCR beta chains were more clonally expanded than equally common non-associated chains.

CDR1 and CDR2 (germline): SGHRS, YFSETQ. Trimming removed 4 bases from V and 1 base from J; junction bases left unmatched: 4. This CDR3 region has 14 residues. Primers for the PCR totalled 60 Vbeta and 13 Jbeta. This table comes from immunoSEQ multiplex PCR, and its TCRdb copy is limited to in-frame clones, with some not included. The repertoire has over 200,000 clones, more than 75% of them found once; the top ten carry 3% to 4%. This clone was seen only once. Its antigen is unknown. The clonotype was recovered from a male donor in good health and CMV-seronegative. The material sequenced was PBMCs. This chain uses TRBV5-1 with TRBJ1-1; 7 bases are shared with TRBD1. The CDR3 sequence: CASSEGQRNTEAFF. The CDR3 region has the DNA TGCGCCAGCAGCGAGGGACAGCGGAACACTGAAGCTTTCTTT.